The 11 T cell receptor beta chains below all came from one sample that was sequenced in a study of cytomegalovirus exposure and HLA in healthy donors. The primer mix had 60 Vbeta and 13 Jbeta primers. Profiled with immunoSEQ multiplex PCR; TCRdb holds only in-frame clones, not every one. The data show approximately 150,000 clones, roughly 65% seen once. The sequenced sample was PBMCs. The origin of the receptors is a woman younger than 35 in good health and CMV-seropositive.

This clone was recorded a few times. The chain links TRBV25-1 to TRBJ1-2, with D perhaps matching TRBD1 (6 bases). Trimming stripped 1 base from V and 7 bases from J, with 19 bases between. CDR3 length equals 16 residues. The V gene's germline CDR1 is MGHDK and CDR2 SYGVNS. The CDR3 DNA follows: TGTGCCAGCAGTGAATTATCCGCAGACAGGTGGATTGGCTACACCTTC. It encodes CASSELSADRWIGYTF.

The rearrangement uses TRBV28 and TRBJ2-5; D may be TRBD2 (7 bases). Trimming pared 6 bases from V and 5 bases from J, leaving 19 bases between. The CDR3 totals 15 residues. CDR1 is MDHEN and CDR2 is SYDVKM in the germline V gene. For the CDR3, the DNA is TGTGCCAGCAGCAGACCCCTGGGGGGGCGCGAGACCCAGTACTTC. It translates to CASSRPLGGRETQYF.

CDR3 sequence (DNA): TGTGCCAGCTCAGAGGTCACAGATACGCAGTATTTT. This codes for CASSEVTDTQYF. The chain joins TRBV18 to TRBJ2-3; D remains ambiguous. The V and J ends lost 5 bases and 2 bases respectively, with 5 bases between them. The CDR3 consists of 12 residues. Germline loops: CDR1 KGHSH, CDR2 LQKENI.

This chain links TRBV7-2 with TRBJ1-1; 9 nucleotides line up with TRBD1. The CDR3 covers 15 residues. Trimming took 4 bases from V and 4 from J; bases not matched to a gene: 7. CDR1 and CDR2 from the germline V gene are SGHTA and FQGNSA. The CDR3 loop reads CASSSSGTGPTEAFF. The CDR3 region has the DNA TGTGCCAGCAGCTCGAGCGGGACAGGGCCCACTGAAGCTTTCTTT.

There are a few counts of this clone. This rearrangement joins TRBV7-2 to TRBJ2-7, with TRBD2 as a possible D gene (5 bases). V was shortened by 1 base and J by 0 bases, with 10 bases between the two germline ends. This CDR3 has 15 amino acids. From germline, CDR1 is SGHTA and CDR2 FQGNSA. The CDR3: CASSLGPGSSYEQYF. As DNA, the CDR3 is TGTGCCAGCAGCTTAGGACCTGGGAGCTCCTACGAGCAGTACTTC.

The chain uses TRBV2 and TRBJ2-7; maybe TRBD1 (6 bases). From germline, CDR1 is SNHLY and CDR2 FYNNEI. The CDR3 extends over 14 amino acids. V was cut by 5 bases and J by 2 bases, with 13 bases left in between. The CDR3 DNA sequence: TGTGCCAGCAGTTCATATACAGGGACCTACGAGCAGTACTTC. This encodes CASSSYTGTYEQYF.

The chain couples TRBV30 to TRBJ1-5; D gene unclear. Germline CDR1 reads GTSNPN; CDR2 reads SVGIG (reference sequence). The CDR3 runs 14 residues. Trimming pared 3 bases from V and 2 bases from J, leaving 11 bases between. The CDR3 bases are TGTGCCTGGAGCCCGACCGGGGGCAATCAGCCCCAGCATTTT. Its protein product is CAWSPTGGNQPQHF.

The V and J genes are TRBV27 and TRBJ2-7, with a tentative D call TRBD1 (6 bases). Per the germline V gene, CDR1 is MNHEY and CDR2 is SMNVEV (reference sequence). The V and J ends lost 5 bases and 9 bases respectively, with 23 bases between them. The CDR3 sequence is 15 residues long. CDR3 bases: TGTGCCAGCAGTCTCACGACAGGTAGCCTACGAGGGCAGTACTTC. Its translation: CASSLTTGSLRGQYF.

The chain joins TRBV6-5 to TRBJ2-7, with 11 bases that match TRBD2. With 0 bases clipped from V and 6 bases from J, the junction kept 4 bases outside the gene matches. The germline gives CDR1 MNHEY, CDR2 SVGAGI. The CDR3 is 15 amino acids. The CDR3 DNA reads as TGTGCCAGCAGTTACTCTCGGGGGACTAGCGGCGAGCAGTACTTC. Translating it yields CASSYSRGTSGEQYF.

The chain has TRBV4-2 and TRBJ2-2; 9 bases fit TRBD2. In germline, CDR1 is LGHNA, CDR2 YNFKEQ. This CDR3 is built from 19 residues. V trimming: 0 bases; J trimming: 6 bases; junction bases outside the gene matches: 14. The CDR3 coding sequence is TGTGCCAGCAGCCAAGAAACTAGCGGGTCCTTATTGTACGCCGGGGAGCTGTTTTTT. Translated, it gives CASSQETSGSLLYAGELFF.

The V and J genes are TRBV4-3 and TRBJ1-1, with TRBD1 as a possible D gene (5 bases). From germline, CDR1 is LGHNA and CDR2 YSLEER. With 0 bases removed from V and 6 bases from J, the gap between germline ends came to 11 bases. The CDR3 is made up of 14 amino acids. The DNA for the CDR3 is TGCGCCAGCAGCCAAGATCCAGGAGGGGCTGAAGCTTTCTTT. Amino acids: CASSQDPGGAEAFF.